The following is a T cell receptor (beta chain) sequence with its context. The record originates from a study of OX40 agonist ivuxolimab in advanced cancers. Study-wide context: Enrolled patients in dose escalation had cancers that were hepatocellular carcinoma, melanoma, renal cell or head and neck cancer. Those enrolled were about 82% male, with a mean age of about 60 years and ages from roughly 20 to 90. Under the entry rules, prior anti-PD-1, anti-PD-L1 or anti-CTLA-4 therapy was allowed, and more than 35% had some.

Data came from immunoSEQ multiplex PCR; TCRdb stores just in-frame clones and leaves some out. Of around 70,000 clones in the sample, 85% were seen once. Per the germline V gene, CDR1 is SGHKS and CDR2 is YYEKEE (reference sequence). The CDR3 runs to 16 residues. Between the trimmed V and J ends, which lost 0 bases and 2 bases, there was a span of 14 bases. This TCR came from an adult with an advanced solid tumor such as melanoma, head and neck, liver or kidney cancer. This chain uses TRBV5-5 with TRBJ1-2, with unresolved D. Sequencing used CD4+ or CD8+ T cells sorted from blood, obtained in a trial of the OX40 agonist ivuxolimab. CDR3 coding DNA: TGTGCCAGCAGCTTGGCGGCCGCCCCTGGCAACTATGGCTACACCTTC. Its translation is CASSLAAAPGNYGYTF.